This TCR beta chain was sequenced in a study of cytomegalovirus exposure and HLA in healthy donors. Whole-study findings and limits: Analysis performed later found more than 15,000 TCR beta sequences associated with HLA alleles at 0.05 false discovery rate. In a later analysis, TCR beta V- and J-gene trimming was associated with a missense DCLRE1C variant.

Healthy individuals who donated bone marrow served as the donors. For this clone: Its antigen is undetermined.

Primers included in the PCR were 60 Vbeta and 13 Jbeta primers. The assay was immunoSEQ multiplex PCR, and TCRdb's table has in-frame clones only and misses some. The repertoire holds 85,000 to 100,000 clones, about 82% seen once, with approximately 7.9% in the top ten. The clonotype was recovered from a man under 40 in good health and CMV-seronegative. Sequencing used PBMCs.

This CDR3 is CASSSTLPGAGYEQYF. CDR3 DNA sequence: TGTGCCAGCAGCTCGACTTTACCTGGGGCGGGATACGAGCAGTACTTC. The chain combines TRBV11-2 with TRBJ2-7, with D possibly TRBD2 on 6 matching bases. The V end was cut by 4 bases, the J end by 4 bases, with 20 bases between. The CDR3 is 16 residues long. CDR1 and CDR2 (germline): SGHAT, FQNNGV.